In its sample, the clone carrying this T cell receptor (beta chain) was seen once. What it binds is not known. This specimen comes from a study of T cell responses to AZD1222 COVID-19 vaccine. Study-level results: With dominance at 160-218 and 743-854, vaccine-associated CD4 TCRs spanned spike. With two AZD1222 doses given, Spike-specific TCR breadth and depth both rose.

Germline CDR1 and CDR2: KGHDR and SFDVKD. V was clipped by 4 bases and J by 8 bases, with 11 bases between them. The CDR3 consists of 13 residues. The protocol was immunoSEQ multiplex PCR, while the TCRdb copy is restricted to in-frame clones and leaves out a portion. This table has around 190,000 clones, about nine tenths appearing once. Material: peripheral blood, obtained 28 days after the second AZD1222 dose. This rearrangement joins TRBV24-1 to TRBJ2-1; D unresolved. The clonotype originates from an adult who received the AZD1222 COVID-19 vaccine. CDR3 bases: TGTGCCACCAGTGAGCGTAGGGATGATGAGCAGTTCTTC. It specifies CATSERRDDEQFF.